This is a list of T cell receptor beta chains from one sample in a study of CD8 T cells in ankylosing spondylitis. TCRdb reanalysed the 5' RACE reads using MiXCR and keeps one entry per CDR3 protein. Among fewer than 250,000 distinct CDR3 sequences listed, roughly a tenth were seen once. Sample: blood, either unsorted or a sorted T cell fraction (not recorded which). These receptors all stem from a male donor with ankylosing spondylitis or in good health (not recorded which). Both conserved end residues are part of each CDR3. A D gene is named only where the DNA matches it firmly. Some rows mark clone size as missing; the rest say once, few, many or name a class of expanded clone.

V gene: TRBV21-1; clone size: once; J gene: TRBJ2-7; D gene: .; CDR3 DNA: TGTGTCAGCAGCCGGAGGGACCTCTCCTACGAGCAGTACTTC; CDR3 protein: CVSSRRDLSYEQYF
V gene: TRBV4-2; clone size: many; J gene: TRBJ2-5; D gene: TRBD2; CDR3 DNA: TGTGCCAGCAGCCAAGAAGTGGCGGGAGTGGGTGAGACCCAGTACTTC; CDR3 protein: CASSQEVAGVGETQYF
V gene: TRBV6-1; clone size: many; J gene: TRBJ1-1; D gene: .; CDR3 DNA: TGTGCCAGCAGGATGGGGGGGATAGACACTGAAGCTTTCTTT; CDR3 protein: CASRMGGIDTEAFF
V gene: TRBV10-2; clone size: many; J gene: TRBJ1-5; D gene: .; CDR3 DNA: TGCGCCAGCAGTGAGTTAGGGGTAGAGAGCTCCCCCCAGCATTTT; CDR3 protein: CASSELGVESSPQHF
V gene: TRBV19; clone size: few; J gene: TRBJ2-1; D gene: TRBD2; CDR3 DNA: TGTGCCAGTAGCTCCGGGACTAGCGGAGAGGGGTTCTTC; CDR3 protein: CASSSGTSGEGFF
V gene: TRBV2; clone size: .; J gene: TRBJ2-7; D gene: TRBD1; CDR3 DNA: TGTGCCAGCATAGGGACAGGGGACGAGCAGTACTTC; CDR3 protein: CASIGTGDEQYF
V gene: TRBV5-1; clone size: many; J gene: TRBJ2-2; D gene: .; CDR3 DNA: TGCGCCAGCACTCCCAACACCGGGGAGCTGTTTTTT; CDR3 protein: CASTPNTGELFF
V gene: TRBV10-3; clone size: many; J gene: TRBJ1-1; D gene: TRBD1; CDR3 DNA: TGTGCCATCAAGGGGGACCCGGGACAGGGGGCAGCTGAAGCTTTCTTT; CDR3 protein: CAIKGDPGQGAAEAFF
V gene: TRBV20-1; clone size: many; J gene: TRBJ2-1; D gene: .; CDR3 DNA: TGCAGTGCTAGAGATTTTTATCTCTCCTACAATGAGCAGTTCTTC; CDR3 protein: CSARDFYLSYNEQFF
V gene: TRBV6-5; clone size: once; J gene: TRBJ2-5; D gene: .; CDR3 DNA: TGTGCCAGCAGTTATGGGGACTTAACGGTAGAGACCCAGTACTTC; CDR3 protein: CASSYGDLTVETQYF
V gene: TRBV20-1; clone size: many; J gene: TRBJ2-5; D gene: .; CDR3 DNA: TGCAGTGCCCCATTCGTCGGGGGAGAGACCCAGTACTTC; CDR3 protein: CSAPFVGGETQYF
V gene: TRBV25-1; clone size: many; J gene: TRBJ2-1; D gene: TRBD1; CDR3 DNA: TGTGCCAGCAGTGACCCTGGGACAGGGGGCGTAAATGAGCAGTTCTTC; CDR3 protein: CASSDPGTGGVNEQFF
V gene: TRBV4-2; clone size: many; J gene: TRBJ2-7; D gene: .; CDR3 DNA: TGTGCCAGCAGCCAAGGGACGACTGTGTACGAGCAGTACTTC; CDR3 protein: CASSQGTTVYEQYF
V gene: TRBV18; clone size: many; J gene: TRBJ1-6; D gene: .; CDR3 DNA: TGTGCCAGCTCAATCACGGAACGGCAGTATAATTCACCCCTCCACTTT; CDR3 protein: CASSITERQYNSPLHF
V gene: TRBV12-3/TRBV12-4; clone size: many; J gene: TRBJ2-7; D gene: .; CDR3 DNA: TGTGCCAGCAGCCTAGGACGCTCCTACGAGCAGTACTTC; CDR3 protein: CASSLGRSYEQYF
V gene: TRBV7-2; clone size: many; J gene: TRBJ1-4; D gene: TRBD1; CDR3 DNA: TGTGCCAGCAGGGGACAGCAAGGAGAAAAACTGTTTTTT; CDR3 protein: CASRGQQGEKLFF
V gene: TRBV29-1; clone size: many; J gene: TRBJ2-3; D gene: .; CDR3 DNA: TGCAGCCTCGTTCCGCCTTACACAGATACGCAGTATTTT; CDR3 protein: CSLVPPYTDTQYF